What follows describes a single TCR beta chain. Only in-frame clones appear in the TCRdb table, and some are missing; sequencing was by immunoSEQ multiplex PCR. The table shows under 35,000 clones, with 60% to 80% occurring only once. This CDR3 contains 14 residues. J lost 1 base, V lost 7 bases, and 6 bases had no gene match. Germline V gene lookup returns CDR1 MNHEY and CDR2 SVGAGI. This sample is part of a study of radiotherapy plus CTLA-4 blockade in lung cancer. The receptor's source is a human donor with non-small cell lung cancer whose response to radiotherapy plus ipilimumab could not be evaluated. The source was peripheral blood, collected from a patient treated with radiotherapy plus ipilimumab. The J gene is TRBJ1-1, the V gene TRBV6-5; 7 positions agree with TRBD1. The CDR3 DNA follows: TGTGCCAGCACAAGACAGGGATCGAACACTGAAGCTTTCTTT. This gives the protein CASTRQGSNTEAFF.